This T cell receptor beta chain was captured in a study of T cells in Graves' hyperthyroidism and ophthalmopathy. The sample holds many counts of this clonotype. Its specificity is not known. Newly diagnosed hyperthyroidism, duration under 2 months, in patients aged 18 to 65. Diagnoses were made from clinical symptoms, serum measures (thyroxine and TRAb), thyroid ultrasound and orbital computed tomography. Looked up from germline, CDR1 is SGHTA and CDR2 is FQGTGA. Trimming removed 5 bases at V and 12 bases at J, with 17 bases between. CDR3 length: 13 amino acids. Study-level findings and limits: Appearing also in blood were most of the thyroid clonotypes expanded above 0.001. Ophthalmopathy got predicted by the model a median approximately 6 months before its onset.

RNA transcripts yielded amplified TCR beta CDR3 regions. During a first-round RT-PCR of the TCR CDR3, the HTBI primer set was used. A single record per CDR3 protein comes from TCRdb applying MiXCR to the multiplex PCR reads. The sample holds around 300,000 distinct CDR3 sequences, 10% to 15% seen once. Sequenced: blood. This TCR was sampled from a woman aged 25 to 45 with Graves' hyperthyroidism that later progressed to Graves' ophthalmopathy. V is TRBV7-3 and J is TRBJ2-1; D is possibly TRBD2 (6 bases). DNA for the CDR3: TGTGCCAGCAGCAGGACTACCTTTGGGGGGCAGTTCTTC. Translating it yields CASSRTTFGGQFF.